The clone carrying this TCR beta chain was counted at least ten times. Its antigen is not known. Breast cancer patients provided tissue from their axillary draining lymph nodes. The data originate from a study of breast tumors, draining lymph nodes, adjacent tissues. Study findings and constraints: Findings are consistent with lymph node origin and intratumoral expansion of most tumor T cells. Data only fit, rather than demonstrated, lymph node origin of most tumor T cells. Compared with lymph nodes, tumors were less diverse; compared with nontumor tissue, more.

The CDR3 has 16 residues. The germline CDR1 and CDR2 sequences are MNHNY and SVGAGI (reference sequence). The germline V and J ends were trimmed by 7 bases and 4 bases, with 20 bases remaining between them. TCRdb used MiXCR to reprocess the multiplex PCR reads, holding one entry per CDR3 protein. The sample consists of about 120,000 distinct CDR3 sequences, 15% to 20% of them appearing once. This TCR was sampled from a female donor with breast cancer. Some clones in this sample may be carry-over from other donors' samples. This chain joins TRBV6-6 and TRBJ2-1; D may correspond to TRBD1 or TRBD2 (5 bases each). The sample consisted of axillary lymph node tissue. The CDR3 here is CASTYLREPPYNEQFF. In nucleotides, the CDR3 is TGTGCCAGCACCTATCTCAGGGAGCCCCCTTACAATGAGCAGTTCTTC.